The 19 T cell receptor beta chains in this list originate from one sample, sequenced in a study of beta chain features in type 1 diabetes. As every portion of the isolated RNA was reverse transcribed, the sequencing read expressed TCRB transcripts. Using immunoSEQ multiplex PCR, the repertoire was profiled, and TCRdb retains in-frame clones only, with some absent. The profile shows some 900,000 clones, about a sixth of them singletons. The sample was naive CD4+ T cells from blood. The origin of the receptors is a young woman in good health.

This clone came up a few times. CDR3 nucleotides: TGTGCCAGCAGTTTACTAGCGGGAGGGCTTAATGAGCAGTTCTTC. This encodes CASSLLAGGLNEQFF. The rearrangement links TRBV27 to TRBJ2-1, with 12 positions matching TRBD2. CDR1 and CDR2 (germline): MNHEY, SMNVEV (reference sequence). The trim removed 2 bases at V and 7 bases at J, leaving 3 bases unmatched. This CDR3 is 15 amino acids long.

The chain employs TRBV7-8 and TRBJ2-5, with D perhaps TRBD2 (6 bases). Germline assignment: CDR1 SGHVS and CDR2 FQNEAQ. V gave up 1 base and J gave up 2 bases, with 11 bases separating them. The CDR3 contains 15 residues. The CDR3 nucleotides read TGTGCCAGCAGCTTAGGTCGCGCGGGACAAGAGACCCAGTACTTC. Translated, it gives CASSLGRAGQETQYF.

J is TRBJ2-4 and V is TRBV7-2; a weak D match, TRBD2 (5 bases). V shed 0 bases and J shed 8 bases, with 17 bases lying between them. This CDR3 contains 16 residues. The germline CDR1 and CDR2 sequences are SGHTA and FQGNSA. For the CDR3, the DNA is TGTGCCAGCAGCTTAGCAGCCCTTACGGGGTCGGACATTCAGTACTTC. This encodes CASSLAALTGSDIQYF.

This clone was seen a few times. The V gene is TRBV7-3, the J gene TRBJ2-2; perhaps TRBD1 as D (6 bases). V lost 5 bases, J lost 2 bases, and 9 bases lay in between. The CDR3 totals 14 residues. Germline values: CDR1 SGHTA, CDR2 FQGTGA. The CDR3 region has the DNA TGTGCCAGCAGCCCGGGGACAAACACCGGGGAGCTGTTTTTT. The encoded protein is CASSPGTNTGELFF.

A word on this clone: Other DNA sequences in this sample translate to the same CDR3. The chain recombines TRBV9 with TRBJ2-3; D is unclear. The CDR3 consists of 13 residues. V shed 0 bases and J shed 4 bases, with 6 bases lying between them. Per the germline V gene, CDR1 is SGDLS and CDR2 is YYNGEE. The CDR3 loop reads CASSVGGPDTQYF. CDR3 DNA: TGTGCCAGCAGCGTAGGAGGCCCAGATACGCAGTATTTT.

The chain couples TRBV6-6 to TRBJ2-3, with TRBD2 matching 9 bases. Per the germline V gene, CDR1 is MNHNY and CDR2 is SVGAGI (reference sequence). This CDR3 comprises 15 residues. V lost 7 bases to trimming and J lost 7 bases; unmatched junction nucleotides: 12. The CDR3 nucleotides read TGTGCCAGCACAGTTCCCGGACTAGCGCTCCATACGCAGTATTTT. Encoded protein: CASTVPGLALHTQYF.

This clone was seen a handful of times. The chain joins TRBV4-3 to TRBJ2-3; weak D call: TRBD2 (6 bases). Trimming stripped 1 base from V and 9 bases from J, with 14 bases between. CDR3 length: 14 residues. Germline-derived CDR1 and CDR2 are LGHNA and YSLEER. CDR3 residues: CASSQVSGLPTQYF. CDR3 nucleotides: TGCGCCAGCAGCCAAGTGTCTGGACTACCAACGCAGTATTTT.

This clone appeared a few times. This chain joins TRBV28 and TRBJ1-5; D is ambiguous. This CDR3 is 13 amino acids long. Germline V gives CDR1 MDHEN, CDR2 SYDVKM. V lost 5 bases and J lost 3, with 8 bases in between. Here the CDR3 reads CASSVPTNQPQHF. CDR3 DNA: TGTGCCAGCAGTGTTCCCACCAATCAGCCCCAGCATTTT. Variable domain in full (rest from reference TRBV28 and TRBJ1-5): DVKVTQSSRYLVKRTGEKVFLECVQDMDHENMFWYRQDPGLGLRLIYFSYDVKMKEKGDIPEGYSVSREKKERFSLILESASTNQTSMYLCASSVPTNQPQHFGDGTRLSIL.

The V gene is TRBV18, the J gene TRBJ2-5, with unresolved D. V gave up 8 bases and J gave up 5 bases, with 15 bases separating them. The CDR3 is 13 amino acids. Germline CDR1 is KGHSH and CDR2 is LQKENI. The CDR3 DNA reads TGTGCCAGCGTGCACTCCTTGGGGGAGACCCAGTACTTC. Translating it yields CASVHSLGETQYF.

The chain combines TRBV6-1 with TRBJ2-7; D is undetermined. The CDR3 contains 11 residues. CDR1 and CDR2 (germline): MNHNS, SASEGT. Between the trimmed V and J ends, which lost 2 bases and 7 bases, there was a span of 6 bases. The CDR3 DNA reads TGTGCCAGCAGTGAATGGCAGGAGCAGTACTTC. This encodes CASSEWQEQYF.

There are a few counts of this clone. This chain uses TRBV7-9 with TRBJ2-1; 8 bases match TRBD1. The CDR3 totals 14 residues. From germline, CDR1 is SEHNR and CDR2 FQNEAQ (reference sequence). The trim removed 2 bases at V and 10 bases at J, leaving 7 bases unmatched. Here the CDR3 DNA reads TGTGCCAGCAGCTTAACCCCGACAGGGGAAGAGCAGTTCTTC. This gives the protein CASSLTPTGEEQFF.

The genes are TRBV12-5 and TRBJ1-2; 9 nucleotides line up with TRBD1. The V and J ends lost 4 bases and 2 bases, in that order; junction bases with no gene match: 11. The germline V gene encodes CDR1 LGHNT and CDR2 FRNRAP. The CDR3 has 17 residues. The CDR3 spells CASGYSAGQGLNYGYTF. CDR3 DNA sequence: TGTGCTAGTGGTTACTCGGCCGGACAGGGGCTCAACTATGGCTACACCTTC.

V and J are TRBV7-9 and TRBJ2-7, with D possibly matching TRBD1 (5 bases). The CDR3 is 15 residues long. The V gene lost 1 base and the J gene lost 5 bases, with 15 bases spanning the gap. Germline-derived CDR1 and CDR2 are SEHNR and FQNEAQ (reference sequence). The CDR3 DNA follows: TGTGCCAGCAGCTTAGGACAGAAGGCCGGCGACGAGCAGTACTTC. It specifies CASSLGQKAGDEQYF.

The chain is built from TRBV28 and TRBJ2-3; D gene ambiguous. The germline V gene encodes CDR1 MDHEN and CDR2 SYDVKM. The V end was cut by 5 bases, the J end by 2 bases, with 8 bases between. The CDR3 length is 13 residues. The CDR3 DNA reads TGTGCCAGCAGTACCCTCCCCACAGATACGCAGTATTTT. Protein: CASSTLPTDTQYF.

This clone showed up just a few times. The chain combines TRBV5-4 with TRBJ2-7, with D uncertain. The CDR3 is 13 amino acids. In germline, CDR1 is SGHNT, CDR2 YYREEE (reference sequence). Trimming removed 0 bases from V and 2 bases from J, with 6 bases in between. The CDR3 region has the DNA TGTGCCAGCAGCTTGGAACAGACCTACGAGCAGTACTTC. Its protein product is CASSLEQTYEQYF.

Points on this clone: The sample holds other DNA sequences that translate to the same CDR3. This sequence joins TRBV7-6 and TRBJ2-5; D gene uncertain. From germline, CDR1 is SGHVS and CDR2 FNYEAQ. This CDR3 spans 13 amino acids. Trimming pared 3 bases from V and 1 base from J, leaving 6 bases between. CDR3 coding DNA: TGTGCCAGCAGCTTGGTCCTCCAAGAGACCCAGTACTTC. This encodes CASSLVLQETQYF.

This clone turned up a few times. The chain uses TRBV27 and TRBJ2-7; 7 nucleotides match TRBD1. Germline CDR1 reads MNHEY; CDR2 reads SMNVEV (reference sequence). V was clipped by 2 bases and J by 3 bases; unmatched bases: 7. The CDR3 loop spans 15 amino acids. The DNA of the CDR3 is TGTGCCAGCAGTTTAGACCGGGGACAGAGCTACGAGCAGTACTTC. Translating gives CASSLDRGQSYEQYF.

This chain connects TRBV15 to TRBJ2-1, with 11 bases fitting TRBD1. V dropped 0 bases and J dropped 6; count of bases not matched to a gene: 7. Germline CDR1 reads LNHNV; CDR2 reads YYDKDF (reference sequence). The CDR3 sequence is 17 residues long. The CDR3 nucleotides are TGTGCCACCAGCAGAGATTTGGCCGGGACAGGGGGCAATGAGCAGTTCTTC. Amino acids: CATSRDLAGTGGNEQFF. Drawing the rest from reference TRBV15 and TRBJ2-1, the complete variable domain is DAMVIQNPRYQVTQFGKPVTLSCSQTLNHNVMYWYQQKSSQAPKLLFHYYDKDFNNEADTPDNFQSRRPNTSFCFLDIRSPGLGDTAMYLCATSRDLAGTGGNEQFFGPGTRLTVL.

This clone was recorded a few times. This chain links TRBV4-2 with TRBJ2-3; unclear D gene. The germline V gene encodes CDR1 LGHNA and CDR2 YNFKEQ. This CDR3 is 15 amino acids long. V gave up 0 bases and J gave up 4 bases, with 11 bases separating them. The CDR3 sequence: CASSQDLLVADTQYF. The DNA of the CDR3 is TGTGCCAGCAGCCAAGATTTGCTAGTTGCAGATACGCAGTATTTT.